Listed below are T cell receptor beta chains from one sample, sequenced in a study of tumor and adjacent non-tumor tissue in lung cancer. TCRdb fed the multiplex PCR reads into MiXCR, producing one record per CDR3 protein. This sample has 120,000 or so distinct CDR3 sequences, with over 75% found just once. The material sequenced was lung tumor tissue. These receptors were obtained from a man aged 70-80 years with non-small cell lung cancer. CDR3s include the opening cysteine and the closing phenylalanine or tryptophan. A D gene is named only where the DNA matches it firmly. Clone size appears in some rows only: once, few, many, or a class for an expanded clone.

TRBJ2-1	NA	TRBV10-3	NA	TGTACCATCAGTCAGAAGGGGAGCTCATACAATGAGCAGTTCTTC	CTISQKGSSYNEQFF
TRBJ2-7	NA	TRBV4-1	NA	TGCGCCAGCAGACAAGACTTCTACGAGCAGTACTTC	CASRQDFYEQYF
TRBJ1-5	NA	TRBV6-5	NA	TGTGCCAGCAGCTACATGGGAGCGAGCAATCAGCCCCAGCATTTT	CASSYMGASNQPQHF
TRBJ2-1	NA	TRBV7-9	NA	TGTGCCAGCAGCGAAGACCAGCCTCTTTACTACTACAATGAACAGTTCTTC	CASSEDQPLYYYNEQFF
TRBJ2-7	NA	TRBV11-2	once	TGTGCCAGCAGTTTAGTTGCGGGGACATACGAGCATTACTTC	CASSLVAGTYEHYF
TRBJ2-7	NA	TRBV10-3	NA	TGTGCCATCAGGAAGATACCGTATGAGCAGTACTTC	CAIRKIPYEQYF
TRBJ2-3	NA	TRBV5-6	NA	TGTTCCAGCAACCCGGACAGTCTTGATACGCAGTATTTT	CSSNPDSLDTQYF
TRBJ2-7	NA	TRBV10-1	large	TGCGCCAGCAGTGAGTCGGGGGTCTACGAGCAGTACTTC	CASSESGVYEQYF
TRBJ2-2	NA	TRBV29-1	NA	NA	CSADVAGGTGELPF
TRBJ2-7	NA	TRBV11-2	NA	TGTGCCAGCAACTTAGTGATGTCCCTCTACGAGCAATACTTC	CASNLVMSLYEQYF
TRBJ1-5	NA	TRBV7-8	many	TGTGCCAGCAGCCCCCGGGACCTTCTAAATCAGCCCCAGCATTTT	CASSPRDLLNQPQHF
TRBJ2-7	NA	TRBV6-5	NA	TGTGCCGTCGGAATGAAACTAGCAGGTTCTTACAAGCAGTACTTC	CAVGMKLAGSYKQYF
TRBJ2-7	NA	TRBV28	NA	TGTGATAGCAGGGGAAAGGGCAGGGGCTACGAGCAGTACTTC	CDSRGKGRGYEQYF
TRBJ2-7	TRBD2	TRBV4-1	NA	TGCGCCAGTAGCCGGACATTAGCGGGAGAGGGGGACGACCAATACTTC	CASSRTLAGEGDDQYF
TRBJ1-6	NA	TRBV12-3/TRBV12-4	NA	TGTGACAACAGTTTATATGGAATCAATTCACCCCTCCACTTT	CDNSLYGINSPLHF
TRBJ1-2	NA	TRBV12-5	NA	TGTGCTGGTGGCCGCACTGACAGGTGTGGCTACACCTTC	CAGGRTDRCGYTF
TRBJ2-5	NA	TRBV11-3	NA	TGTGCCGGAGCTTCCGGCTGGGGGCAGGAGACCCAGTACTTC	CAGASGWGQETQYF
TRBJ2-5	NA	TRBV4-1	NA	TGCGCCAGCGGCCACCCCCGAGAGACCCAATACTTC	CASGHPRETQYF
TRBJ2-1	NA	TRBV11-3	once	TGTGCCAGCAGCTTAGGAAGAGGGGACTACAATGAGCAGTTCTTC	CASSLGRGDYNEQFF
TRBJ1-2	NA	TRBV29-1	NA	TGCAGCGTTCTCCAGACAGGAGCCTATGAATACACCTTC	CSVLQTGAYEYTF
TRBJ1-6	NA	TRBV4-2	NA	TGTGCCAGCAGCCAATCATCCGGAATGGGTTCACCTCTCCAATTT	CASSQSSGMGSPLQF
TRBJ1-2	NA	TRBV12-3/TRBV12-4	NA	TGTGCCAAGACCCTGGGAGATGGCTACACCTTT	CAKTLGDGYTF
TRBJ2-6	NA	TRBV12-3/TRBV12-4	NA	TGTGCCAGCAGTTCAGAGGCAGGGCTCTCTGGGGCCAACGTCCTGACTTTC	CASSSEAGLSGANVLTF
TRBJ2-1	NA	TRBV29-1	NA	TGCAGCGTTGAAGAGACTAAGTGCAATGAGCAGTTCTTC	CSVEETKCNEQFF
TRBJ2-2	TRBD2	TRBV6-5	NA	TGTGCCAGCAGATACTCCGGACTAGCGGGAGGGTACACCGGGGAGCTGTTTTTT	CASRYSGLAGGYTGELFF
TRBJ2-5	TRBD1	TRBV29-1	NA	TGCAGCGTTATGCGGGACAGGTCTCGGGAGATCCAGTACTTC	CSVMRDRSREIQYF
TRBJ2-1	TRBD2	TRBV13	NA	TGTGCCAGTAGCCCCTACCGGCTAGCGGAGATTTTCTACAATGAGCAGTTCTTC	CASSPYRLAEIFYNEQFF
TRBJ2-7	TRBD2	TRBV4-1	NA	TGCGCCAGCAGCCACAGATACCCAGCGGGAAGTTGCTACGAGCAGTACTTC	CASSHRYPAGSCYEQYF
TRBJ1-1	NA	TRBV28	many	TGTGCCAGCAGGTCCCAGGGGCGGGGGAAGGAGCCTGAAGCTTTCTTT	CASRSQGRGKEPEAFF
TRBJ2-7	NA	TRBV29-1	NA	TGTAGCGTTGGGGCAAGTGGGATGCACGATCAGTACTTC	CSVGASGMHDQYF
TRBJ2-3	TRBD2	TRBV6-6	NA	TGTGCCAGCAGGCCCAATCCAGGATTAGCGGGACCAGATACGCAGTATTTT	CASRPNPGLAGPDTQYF
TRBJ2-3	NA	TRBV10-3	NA	TGTTCCATCAGTGTAGGGGACACAGATACACAGTATTTT	CSISVGDTDTQYF
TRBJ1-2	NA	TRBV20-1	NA	TGCAGTGCTCAACACATAGAGTACTATGGCTACACTTTC	CSAQHIEYYGYTF
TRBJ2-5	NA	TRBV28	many	TGTGCCAGCAGCCCACAAGAGACCCAGTACTTC	CASSPQETQYF
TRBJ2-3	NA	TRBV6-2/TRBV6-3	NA	TGTGCCAGCAATTACGCTAGAGGGAGTTGGGTTACGCAGTATTTT	CASNYARGSWVTQYF
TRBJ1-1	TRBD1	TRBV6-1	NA	TGTGCCAGCAGTGAACTGCGGACAGGGGGAAGGAACACTGAAGCTTTCTTT	CASSELRTGGRNTEAFF
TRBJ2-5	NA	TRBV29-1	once	TGCAGCGTTGATGTAAGGGTAGAGACCCAGTATTTC	CSVDVRVETQYF
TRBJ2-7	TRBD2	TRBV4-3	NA	TGCGCCAGCAGTCAAGAAATGAGACTAGCTGGTACCGACGGCTCCTACGAGCAGTACTTC	CASSQEMRLAGTDGSYEQYF
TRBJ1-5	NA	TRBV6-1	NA	TGTGCCAGCAGTGAATTTTCGGGGGGCGCGCACCAGCCCCAACATTTT	CASSEFSGGAHQPQHF
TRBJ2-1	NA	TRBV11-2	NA	TGTGCCAGCAGCCCCGGTTACGGTGGGCATGTTGATGAGCAGTTCTTC	CASSPGYGGHVDEQFF
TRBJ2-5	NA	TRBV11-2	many	TGTGCCAGCAGCTCGCATAGCGGAGAGACCCAGTACTTC	CASSSHSGETQYF
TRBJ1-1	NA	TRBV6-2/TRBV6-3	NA	TGTGCCCGCAGTTCCACAGGGCTGAATACTGAAGCTTTCTTT	CARSSTGLNTEAFF
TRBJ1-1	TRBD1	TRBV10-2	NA	TGCGCCAGCAGTCCAGGGGACAGGGGAATGGGCATTGAACCTTTCTTT	CASSPGDRGMGIEPFF
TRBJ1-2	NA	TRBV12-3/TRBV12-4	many	TGTGCCAGCAGGATACAGGGTCTCGGCTATGGCTACACCTTC	CASRIQGLGYGYTF
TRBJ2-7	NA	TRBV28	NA	TGTGCCAGCAGCTACAGGGAAACCTACGAACAGTACTTC	CASSYRETYEQYF
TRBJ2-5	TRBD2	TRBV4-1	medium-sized	TGCGCCAGCAGCCAAGAGGATAGCGGGGGGGCCTGGGAGACCCAGTACTTC	CASSQEDSGGAWETQYF
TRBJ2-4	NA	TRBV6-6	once	TGTGCCAGCAATGGCGAGCAGGGGTCCGCCAAAAACATTCAGTACTTT	CASNGEQGSAKNIQYF
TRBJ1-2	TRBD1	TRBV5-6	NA	TGTGCCAGCAGCATTTTCTACAGGGGGCGGAACGATGGCTACACCTTC	CASSIFYRGRNDGYTF
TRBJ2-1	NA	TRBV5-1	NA	TGCGCCAGCAGGGAATTGGAGCGGGTGAGTGACAATGAGCAGTTCTTC	CASRELERVSDNEQFF
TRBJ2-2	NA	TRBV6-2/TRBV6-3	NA	TGTGCCGGTAGCAGAATTAACACCGGGGAGCTGTTTTTT	CAGSRINTGELFF
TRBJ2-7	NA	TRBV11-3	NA	TGTGCCAGCAGCTCTACCGGTAAGACAGGAAATGACGAGCAGTACTTC	CASSSTGKTGNDEQYF
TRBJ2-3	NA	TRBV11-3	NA	TGTACCAGCAGCCTAAGACATGGAGCCACAGATACGCAGTATTTT	CTSSLRHGATDTQYF
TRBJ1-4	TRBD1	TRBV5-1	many	TGCGCCAGCAGCTGGGGGACAGCAACTAATGAAAAACTGTTTTTT	CASSWGTATNEKLFF
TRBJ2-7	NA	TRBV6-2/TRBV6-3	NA	TGTGTCAGCAGCCCCTTCCGGAAGGGTGCCAACTACGAGCAGTACTTC	CVSSPFRKGANYEQYF
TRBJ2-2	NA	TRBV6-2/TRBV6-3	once	TGTGCCAGCAGTTACATCAGCGGAGCCAACACCGGGAAGCTGTTTTTT	CASSYISGANTGKLFF
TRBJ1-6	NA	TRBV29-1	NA	TGCAGCGTTGCAGAACCTAGGGATTCACCCCTAAACTTT	CSVAEPRDSPLNF
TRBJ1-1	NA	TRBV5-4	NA	TGTGCCGATTGGGACGGAACCCAAGGGCTAAACACTGAAATTTTCTTT	CADWDGTQGLNTEIFF
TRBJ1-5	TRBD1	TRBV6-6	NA	TGTGCCTGCAGTTACGGAGCGGACAGGGTTGGGAATCAACCCCAGCATTTT	CACSYGADRVGNQPQHF
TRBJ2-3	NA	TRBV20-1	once	TGCAGTGCTAGGAATCTTCCCGGGGATGGGATAGATACGCAGTATTTT	CSARNLPGDGIDTQYF